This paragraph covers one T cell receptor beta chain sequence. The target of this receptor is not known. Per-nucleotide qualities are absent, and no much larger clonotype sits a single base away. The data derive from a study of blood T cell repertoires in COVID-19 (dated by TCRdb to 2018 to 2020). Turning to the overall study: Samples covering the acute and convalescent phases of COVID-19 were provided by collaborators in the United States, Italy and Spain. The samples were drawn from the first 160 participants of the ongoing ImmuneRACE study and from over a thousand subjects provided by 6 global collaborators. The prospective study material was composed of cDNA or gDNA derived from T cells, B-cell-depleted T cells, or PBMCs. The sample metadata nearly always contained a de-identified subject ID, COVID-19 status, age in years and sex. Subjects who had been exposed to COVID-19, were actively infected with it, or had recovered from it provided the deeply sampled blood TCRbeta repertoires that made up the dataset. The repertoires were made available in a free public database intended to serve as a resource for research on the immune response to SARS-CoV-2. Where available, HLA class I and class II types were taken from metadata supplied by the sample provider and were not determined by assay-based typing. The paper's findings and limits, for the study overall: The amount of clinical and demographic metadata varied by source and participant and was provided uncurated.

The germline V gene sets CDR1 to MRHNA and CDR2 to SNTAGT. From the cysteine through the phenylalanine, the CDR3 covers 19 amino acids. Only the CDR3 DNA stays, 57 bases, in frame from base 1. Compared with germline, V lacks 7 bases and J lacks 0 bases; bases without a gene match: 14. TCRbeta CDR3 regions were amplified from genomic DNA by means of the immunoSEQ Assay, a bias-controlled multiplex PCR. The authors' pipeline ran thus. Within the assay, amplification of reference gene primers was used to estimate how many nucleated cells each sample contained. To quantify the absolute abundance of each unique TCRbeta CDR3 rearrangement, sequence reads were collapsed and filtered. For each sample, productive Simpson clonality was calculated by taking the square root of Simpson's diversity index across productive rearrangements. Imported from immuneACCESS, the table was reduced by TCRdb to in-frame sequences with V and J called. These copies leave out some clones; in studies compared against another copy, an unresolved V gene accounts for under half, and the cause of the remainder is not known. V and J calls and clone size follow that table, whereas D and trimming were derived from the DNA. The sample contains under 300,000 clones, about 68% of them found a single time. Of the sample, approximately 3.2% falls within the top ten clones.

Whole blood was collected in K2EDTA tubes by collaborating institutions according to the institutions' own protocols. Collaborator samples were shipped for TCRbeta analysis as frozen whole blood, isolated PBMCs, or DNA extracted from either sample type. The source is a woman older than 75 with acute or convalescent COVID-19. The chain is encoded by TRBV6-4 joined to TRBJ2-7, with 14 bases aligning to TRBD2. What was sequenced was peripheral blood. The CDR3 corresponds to CASTRLAGGPDKVSYEQYF. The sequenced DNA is TGTGCCAGCACCCGACTAGCGGGAGGGCCCGATAAGGTCTCCTACGAGCAGTACTTC.